The 21 T cell receptor beta chains presented below share a single source sample, sequenced in a study of blood T cell repertoires in COVID-19. The assay was immunoSEQ multiplex PCR, and TCRdb's table has in-frame clones only and misses some. Of 300,000 to 350,000 clones listed, about 90% are singletons. Sequencing was done on a sample of peripheral blood. These receptors were obtained from a woman under 30 who had recovered from COVID-19.

The V call is TRBV11-3, the J call TRBJ2-3; TRBD2 agrees at 7 bases. The junction had 14 bases not matched to a gene; V was cut back by 5 bases and J by 0 bases. Germline V gene sequence: CDR1 SGHNT, CDR2 YENEEA. CDR3 length: 18 amino acids. CDR3 amino acids: CASSPVHSGRASTDTQYF. The CDR3 DNA follows: TGTGCCAGCAGCCCGGTTCATAGCGGGCGAGCTAGCACAGATACGCAGTATTTT.

The J gene is TRBJ1-2, the V gene TRBV2; 9 bases map to TRBD1. Germline V gene lookup returns CDR1 SNHLY and CDR2 FYNNEI. The CDR3 covers 15 residues. V trimming: 5 bases; J trimming: 1 base; junction bases outside the gene matches: 5. The CDR3 loop reads CASSSDRGINYGYTF. CDR3 coding DNA: TGTGCCAGCAGTTCCGACAGGGGGATTAACTATGGCTACACCTTC.

The gene calls are TRBV19 and TRBJ2-1; TRBD2 might be the D (6 bases). This CDR3 has 17 amino acids. Germline-derived CDR1 and CDR2 are LNHDA and SQIVND (reference sequence). V lost 1 base, J lost 4 bases, and 17 bases lay in between. The CDR3 loop is CASSIGPVGGKYNEQFF. The CDR3, as DNA: TGTGCCAGTAGTATAGGCCCAGTTGGCGGGAAATACAATGAGCAGTTCTTC.

The chain links TRBV27 to TRBJ1-1, with 10 bases lining up with TRBD1. Germline V gene data show CDR1 as MNHEY and CDR2 as SMNVEV (reference sequence). The CDR3 is made up of 15 amino acids. Trimming removed 3 bases from V and 5 bases from J; junction bases left unmatched: 6. Written as DNA, the CDR3 is TGTGCCAGCAGTTTGACAGGGGGCTTGTCTACTGAAGCTTTCTTT. This encodes CASSLTGGLSTEAFF.

The chain uses TRBV27 and TRBJ2-1; TRBD2 agrees at 7 bases. V trimming: 4 bases; J trimming: 7 bases; junction bases outside the gene matches: 7. CDR3 length: 14 amino acids. Germline V lookup: CDR1 MNHEY, CDR2 SMNVEV (reference sequence). The DNA of the CDR3 is TGTGCCAGCAGTTCGGGACTACCAGTTAATGAGCAGTTCTTC. Protein product: CASSSGLPVNEQFF.

The chain employs TRBV6-2 or TRBV6-3 and TRBJ1-5, with a possible D match to TRBD1 (5 bases). V gave up 5 bases and J gave up 2 bases, with 13 bases separating them. Germline CDR1 and CDR2: MNHEY and SVGEGT. This CDR3 has 15 amino acids. CDR3 in amino acids: CASSKRGEGNQPQHF. DNA for the CDR3: TGTGCCAGCAGTAAAAGGGGCGAGGGCAATCAGCCCCAGCATTTT.

The rearrangement joins TRBV5-1 to TRBJ2-1, with TRBD2 matching 9 bases. The V segment lost 4 bases and the J segment 6 bases; nucleotides outside the gene matches: 29. CDR1 and CDR2 (germline): SGHRS, YFSETQ. This CDR3 is 22 amino acids long. The CDR3 DNA sequence: TGCGCCAGCAGCGCCTGGCCGAGACCACGGACTAGCGCCCTTGATCGACCCAATGAGCAGTTCTTC. It specifies CASSAWPRPRTSALDRPNEQFF.

This rearrangement joins TRBV5-1 to TRBJ1-6, with TRBD1 identical over 8 bases. The CDR3 is made up of 14 amino acids. Trimming removed 4 bases from V and 7 bases from J; junction bases left unmatched: 4. Germline V gives CDR1 SGHRS, CDR2 YFSETQ. CDR3 DNA sequence: TGCGCCAGCAGCAACGACAGGGGCAATTCACCCCTCCACTTT. Translating it yields CASSNDRGNSPLHF.

V gene TRBV7-9 combines with J gene TRBJ1-1, with D perhaps matching TRBD1 (5 bases). The CDR3 runs to 18 residues. V was clipped by 5 bases and J by 0 bases, with 22 bases between them. Germline lookup yields CDR1 SEHNR and CDR2 FQNEAQ (reference sequence). The CDR3, as DNA: TGTGCCAGCAGCCAGTTAGTGGGGAGGGGAGTTATGAACACTGAAGCTTTCTTT. The encoded protein is CASSQLVGRGVMNTEAFF. Full variable domain (outside the CDR3, taken from reference TRBV7-9 and TRBJ1-1): DTGVSQNPRHKITKRGQNVTFRCDPISEHNRLYWYRQTLGQGPEFLTYFQNEAQLEKSRLLSDRFSAERPKGSFSTLEIQRTEQGDSAMYLCASSQLVGRGVMNTEAFFGQGTRLTVV.

The chain employs TRBV6-2 or TRBV6-3 and TRBJ1-6; D is unresolved. This CDR3 is 16 amino acids long. The V gene's germline CDR1 is MNHEY and CDR2 SVGEGT. Trimming took 5 bases from V and 0 from J, leaving 11 bases between them. Written as DNA, the CDR3 is TGTGCCAGCAGTGACGACACGAGCTCCTATAATTCACCCCTCCACTTT. It translates to CASSDDTSSYNSPLHF.

DNA of the CDR3: TGCAGTGCTAGTCCCGGGACAGGGACGGGGCAGCCCCAGCATTTT. Its translation: CSASPGTGTGQPQHF. V and J are TRBV20-1 and TRBJ1-5; 9 bases are shared with TRBD1. After removal of 3 bases from V and 7 bases from J, the junction contained 10 bases not matched to a gene. CDR1 DFQATT and CDR2 SNEGSKA come from the germline V gene (reference sequence). The CDR3 has 15 residues.

The chain joins TRBV6-1 to TRBJ2-1; weak D call: TRBD2 (7 bases). The V end lost 1 base, the J end lost 8 bases, and 12 bases lay between the germline ends. CDR3 length: 14 amino acids. CDR1 is MNHNS and CDR2 is SASEGT in the germline V gene. The CDR3 coding sequence is TGTGCCAGCAGTGAAGAAGGGGGGGCGGATGAGCAGTTCTTC. It yields the protein CASSEEGGADEQFF.

This chain joins TRBV5-4 and TRBJ2-5; D call uncertain. V was cut by 0 bases and J by 2 bases, with 11 bases left in between. This CDR3 region has 15 residues. Germline assignment: CDR1 SGHNT and CDR2 YYREEE (reference sequence). The CDR3: CASSLEAATQETQYF. The CDR3 DNA follows: TGTGCCAGCAGCTTGGAGGCGGCCACACAAGAGACCCAGTACTTC.

This clone was picked up one time. The V call is TRBV30, the J call TRBJ2-1, with unresolved D. Looked up from germline, CDR1 is GTSNPN and CDR2 is SVGIG (reference sequence). The CDR3 length is 15 residues. The ends were cut back, 0 bases at V and 3 bases at J, with 12 bases in the middle. The CDR3 reads CAWSVPGYNYNEQFF. The CDR3 DNA sequence: TGTGCCTGGAGTGTACCCGGGTACAACTACAATGAGCAGTTCTTC.

This chain connects TRBV5-4 to TRBJ2-1, with 10 bases lining up with TRBD2. The germline V gene encodes CDR1 SGHNT and CDR2 YYREEE (reference sequence). V lost 4 bases to trimming and J lost 7 bases; unmatched junction nucleotides: 11. The CDR3 runs to 16 residues. In DNA form, the CDR3 reads TGTGCCAGCAGCCCTGGAAGGGCTAGCGGGAGAAATGAGCAGTTCTTC. It encodes CASSPGRASGRNEQFF.

CDR3 coding DNA: TGTGCCAGCAGTGAAGCGTACGGGGGAGTCGAGCAGTACGTC. Translated: CASSEAYGGVEQYV. The rearrangement links TRBV2 to TRBJ2-7; TRBD2 might be the D (6 bases). CDR1 SNHLY and CDR2 FYNNEI come from the germline V gene. The CDR3 has 14 amino acids. Trimming removed 0 bases from V and 6 bases from J, with 12 bases in between.

The J gene is TRBJ2-4, the V gene TRBV4-3, with TRBD2 as a possible D gene (6 bases). The germline gives CDR1 LGHNA, CDR2 YSLEER. The V gene lost 3 bases and the J gene lost 5 bases, with 20 bases spanning the gap. The CDR3 runs to 17 residues. The CDR3, as DNA: TGCGCCAGCAGCCAGCATTTATCTTACGGGAGCCAAAACATTCAGTACTTC. The encoded protein is CASSQHLSYGSQNIQYF.

The chain carries TRBV2 and TRBJ2-3, with 11 bases fitting TRBD2. CDR1 and CDR2 (germline): SNHLY, FYNNEI. V dropped 7 bases and J dropped 1; count of bases not matched to a gene: 7. The CDR3 sequence is 16 residues long. CDR3 protein: CASTPPSGRRTDTQYF. The CDR3 DNA reads as TGTGCCAGCACCCCCCCTAGCGGGAGGCGCACAGATACGCAGTATTTT.

The CDR3 nucleotides read TGTGCCAGCAGTGCCAGGGGGCTGAACACCGGGGAGCTGTTTTTT. Residues: CASSARGLNTGELFF. The V call is TRBV2, the J call TRBJ2-2; 8 bases line up with TRBD1. The CDR3 contains 15 residues. V shed 4 bases and J 1 base; nucleotides not matched to a gene: 2. Germline loops: CDR1 SNHLY, CDR2 FYNNEI.

This chain joins TRBV11-3 and TRBJ2-5; possible D gene TRBD2, 7 bases. This CDR3 region has 16 residues. CDR1 and CDR2 (germline): SGHNT, YENEEA. V was shortened by 5 bases and J by 5 bases, with 21 bases between the two germline ends. The DNA for the CDR3 is TGTGCCAGCAGCGATTCGCCGGGGGGCACGGTGGAGACCCAGTACTTC. This gives the protein CASSDSPGGTVETQYF.

V is TRBV5-4 and J is TRBJ2-2, with a possible D match to TRBD2 (6 bases). Trimming cost V 3 bases and J 4 bases, with 13 bases left between them. Per the germline V gene, CDR1 is SGHNT and CDR2 is YYREEE (reference sequence). The length of the CDR3 is 15 residues. The CDR3 region has the DNA TGTGCCAGCAGCTCTCTCGGAGCGGGCACCGGGGAGCTGTTTTTT. Its translation is CASSSLGAGTGELFF. Supplemented by reference TRBV5-4 and TRBJ2-2, the full variable domain reads ETGVTQSPTHLIKTRGQQVTLRCSSQSGHNTVSWYQQALGQGPQFIFQYYREEENGRGNFPPRFSGLQFPNYSSELNVNALELDDSALYLCASSSLGAGTGELFFGEGSRLTVL.